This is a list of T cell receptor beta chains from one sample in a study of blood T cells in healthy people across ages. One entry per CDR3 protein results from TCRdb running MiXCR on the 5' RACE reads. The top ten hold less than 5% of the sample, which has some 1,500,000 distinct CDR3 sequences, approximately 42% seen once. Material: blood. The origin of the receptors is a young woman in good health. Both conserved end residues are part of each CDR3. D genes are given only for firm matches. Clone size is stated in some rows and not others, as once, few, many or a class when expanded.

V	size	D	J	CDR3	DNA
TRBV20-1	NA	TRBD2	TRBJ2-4	CSASDVAGGRNIQYF	TGCAGTGCTAGTGACGTAGCGGGAGGGAGGAACATTCAGTACTTC
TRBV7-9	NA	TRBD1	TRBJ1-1	CASRRGQKNTEAFF	TGTGCCAGCAGACGGGGACAGAAGAACACTGAAGCTTTCTTT
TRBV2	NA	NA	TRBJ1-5	CASSEELEDKQQPQHF	TGTGCCAGCAGTGAGGAACTGGAGGACAAACAACAGCCCCAGCATTTT
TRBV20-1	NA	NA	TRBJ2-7	CSARSSESYEQYF	TGCAGTGCTAGGTCTAGCGAGTCCTACGAGCAGTACTTC
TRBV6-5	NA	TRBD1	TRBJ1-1	CASSYEQGTNTEAFF	TGTGCCAGCAGTTACGAACAGGGGACGAACACTGAAGCTTTCTTT
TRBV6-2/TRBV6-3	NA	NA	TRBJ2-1	CAGRRSGLGNEQFF	TGTGCCGGGCGACGGTCGGGACTCGGCAATGAGCAGTTCTTC
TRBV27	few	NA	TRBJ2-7	CASSLAVQGYEQYF	TGTGCCAGCAGTTTGGCGGTTCAAGGGTACGAGCAGTACTTC
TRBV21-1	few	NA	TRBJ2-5	CASSFRGGYQETQYF	TGTGCCAGCAGTTTTCGGGGAGGTTACCAAGAGACCCAGTACTTC
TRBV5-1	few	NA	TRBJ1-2	CASSLRANREASNYGYTF	TGCGCCAGCAGCTTGAGGGCTAACAGGGAGGCCTCTAACTATGGCTACACCTTC
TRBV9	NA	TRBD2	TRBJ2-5	CASSVAGGIETQYF	TGTGCCAGCAGCGTAGCGGGAGGGATAGAGACCCAGTACTTC
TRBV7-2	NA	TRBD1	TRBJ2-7	CASSSRAGQGASYEQYF	TGTGCCAGCAGCTCTAGGGCGGGACAGGGGGCATCCTACGAGCAGTACTTC
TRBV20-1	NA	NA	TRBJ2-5	CSARQTGETQYF	TGCAGTGCTAGGCAGACCGGAGAGACCCAGTACTTC
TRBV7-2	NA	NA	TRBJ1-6	CATAPVGGRDSPLHF	TGTGCCACCGCGCCTGTAGGGGGTAGGGATTCACCCCTCCACTTT
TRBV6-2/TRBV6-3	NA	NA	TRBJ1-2	CASSETYGNTF	TGTGCCAGCAGCGAGACCTATGGCAACACCTTC
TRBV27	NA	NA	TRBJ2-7	CASSTRLKSYEQYF	TGTGCCAGCAGTACCCGACTGAAATCCTACGAGCAGTACTTC
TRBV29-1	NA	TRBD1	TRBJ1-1	CSTGQGGTEAFF	TGCAGCACGGGACAGGGTGGCACTGAAGCTTTCTTT
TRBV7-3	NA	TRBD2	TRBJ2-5	CASSLGGNHQETQYF	TGTGCCAGCAGCTTGGGGGGGAATCACCAAGAGACCCAGTACTTC
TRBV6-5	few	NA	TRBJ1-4	CASSFSRMYEKLFF	TGTGCCAGCAGCTTCTCGAGGATGTATGAAAAACTGTTTTTT
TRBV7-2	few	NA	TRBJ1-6	CASSLDRDTAIYNNSPLHF	TGTGCCAGCAGCTTAGACCGGGACACCGCAATCTATAATAATTCACCCCTCCACTTT
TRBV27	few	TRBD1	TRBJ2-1	CASSPRGLGYNEQFF	TGTGCCAGCAGCCCCAGGGGGCTCGGGTACAATGAGCAGTTCTTC
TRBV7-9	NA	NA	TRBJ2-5	CASTEEETQYF	TGTGCCAGCACCGAGGAAGAGACCCAGTACTTC
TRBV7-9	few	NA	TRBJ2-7	CASSPNLGGNEQYF	TGTGCCAGCAGCCCTAATCTGGGGGGCAACGAGCAGTACTTC
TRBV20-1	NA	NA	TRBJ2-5	CSARDQRVFGYEQYF	TGCAGTGCTAGAGATCAACGGGTCTTCGGGTATGAGCAGTACTTC
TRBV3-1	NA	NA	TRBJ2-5	CASSRQGGGETQYF	TGTGCCAGCAGCCGTCAGGGGGGTGGAGAGACCCAGTACTTC
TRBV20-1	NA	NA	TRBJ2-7	CSANTPYEQYF	TGCAGTGCTAATACTCCCTACGAGCAGTACTTC
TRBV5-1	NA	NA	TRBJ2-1	CASSFSPLAPVNEQFF	TGCGCCAGCAGCTTCAGTCCCCTAGCTCCGGTCAATGAGCAGTTCTTC
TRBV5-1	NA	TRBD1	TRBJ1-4	CASSWGDRGPEKLFF	TGCGCCAGCAGCTGGGGGGACAGGGGGCCTGAAAAACTGTTTTTT
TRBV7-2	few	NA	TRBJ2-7	CASSPQMRVPYYEQYF	TGTGCCAGCAGCCCACAAATGCGGGTACCCTATTACGAGCAGTACTTC
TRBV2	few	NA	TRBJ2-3	CASHLRGTDTQYF	TGTGCCAGCCATCTCAGGGGCACAGATACGCAGTATTTT
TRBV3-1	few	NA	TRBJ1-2	CASSQEGRAIGYTF	TGTGCCAGCAGCCAAGAGGGCAGGGCTATCGGCTACACCTTC
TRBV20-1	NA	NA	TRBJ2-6	CSARDLQGESGANILTF	TGCAGTGCTAGAGATCTGCAGGGAGAATCTGGGGCCAACATCCTGACTTTC
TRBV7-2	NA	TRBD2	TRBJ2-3	CASSLLAGHTDMQYF	TGTGCCAGCAGCTTACTAGCGGGGCACACAGATATGCAGTATTTT
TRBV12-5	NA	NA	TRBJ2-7	CASTGTYSDEQYF	TGTGCTAGCACCGGGACGTACTCTGATGAGCAGTACTTC
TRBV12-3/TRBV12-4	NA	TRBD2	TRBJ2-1	CASSLGLLEQFF	TGTGCCAGCAGTCTGGGACTACTAGAGCAGTTCTTC
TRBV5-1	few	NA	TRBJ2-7	CASSLLTVSYEQYF	TGCGCCAGCAGCTTGTTGACAGTCTCCTACGAGCAGTACTTC
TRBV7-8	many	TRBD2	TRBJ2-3	CASSLGASSGRTDTQYF	TGTGCCAGCAGCTTAGGTGCGTCTAGCGGGAGAACAGATACGCAGTATTTT
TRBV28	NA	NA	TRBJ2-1	CASRNGLASSYDEQFF	TGTGCCAGCAGAAACGGGCTGGCCAGCTCCTACGATGAGCAGTTCTTC
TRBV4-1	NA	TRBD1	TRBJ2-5	CASSQVRDREWATQYF	TGCGCCAGCAGCCAAGTTAGGGACAGGGAGTGGGCGACCCAGTACTTC
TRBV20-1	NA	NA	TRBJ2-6	CSARDQTSLSGANVLTF	TGCAGTGCTAGAGATCAGACTAGTCTCTCTGGGGCCAACGTCCTGACTTTC
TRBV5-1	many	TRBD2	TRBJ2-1	CASSPRYSGTYNEQFF	TGCGCCAGTTCCCCGAGATATAGCGGGACCTACAATGAGCAGTTCTTC
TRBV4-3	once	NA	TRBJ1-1	CASSQAPGYLSPNTEAFF	TGCGCCAGCAGCCAAGCCCCGGGGTACCTAAGCCCGAACACTGAAGCTTTCTTT
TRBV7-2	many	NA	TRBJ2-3	CASSFNGGRTDTQYF	TGTGCCAGCAGCTTTAACGGGGGTCGCACAGATACGCAGTATTTT
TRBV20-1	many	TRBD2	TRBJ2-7	CSASGTSGYEQYF	TGCAGTGCTAGCGGGACTAGCGGCTACGAGCAGTACTTC
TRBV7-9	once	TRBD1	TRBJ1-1	CASSRPTYYRDRGNTEAFF	TGTGCCAGCAGCCGCCCCACCTACTACCGGGACAGGGGTAACACTGAAGCTTTCTTT
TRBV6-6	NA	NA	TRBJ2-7	CASSYSSFYEQYF	TGTGCCAGCAGTTACTCCAGTTTCTACGAGCAGTACTTC
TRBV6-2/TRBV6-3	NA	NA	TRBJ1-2	CASSYLRTANFYGYTF	TGTGCCAGCAGTTACTTACGGACAGCAAACTTCTATGGCTACACCTTC
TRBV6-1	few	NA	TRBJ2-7	CASSESWGAYEQYF	TGTGCCAGCAGTGAAAGCTGGGGCGCCTACGAGCAGTACTTC
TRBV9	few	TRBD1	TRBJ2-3	CASSVEKGQGITDTQYF	TGTGCCAGCAGCGTAGAAAAGGGACAGGGGATCACAGATACGCAGTATTTT
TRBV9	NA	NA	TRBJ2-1	CASSVALLAVNEQFF	TGTGCCAGCAGCGTAGCATTGCTAGCCGTCAATGAGCAGTTCTTC
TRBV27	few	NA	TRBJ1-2	CASSAGLVDGYTF	TGTGCCAGCAGTGCTGGGTTAGTCGATGGCTACACCTTC
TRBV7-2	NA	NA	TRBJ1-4	CASGSVSEKLFF	TGTGCCAGCGGCTCAGTTTCCGAAAAACTGTTTTTT
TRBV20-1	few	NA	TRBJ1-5	CSASDYSNQPQHF	TGCAGTGCTAGTGACTATAGCAATCAGCCCCAGCATTTT
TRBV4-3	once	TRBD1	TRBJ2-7	CASSLSEAGGLYEQYF	TGCGCCAGCAGCCTGAGTGAGGCAGGGGGCCTCTACGAGCAGTACTTC
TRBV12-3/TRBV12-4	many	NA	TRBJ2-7	CASSFWGNEQYF	TGTGCCAGCAGTTTTTGGGGGAACGAGCAGTACTTC